This T cell receptor beta chain was sequenced during a study of metastatic and nonmetastatic thyroid tumors. Each patient went into thyroid surgery without having received any treatment. TCRdb reanalyzed the PCR reads with MiXCR. The top ten clones hold 7.5% of a sample with fewer than 20,000 clones, around 23% of them seen once. This CDR3 has 14 residues. The ends were cut back, 0 bases at V and 7 bases at J, with 10 bases in the middle. Germline V gene lookup returns CDR1 GTSNPN and CDR2 SVGIG (reference sequence). The clonotype was recovered from a female donor with papillary thyroid cancer or a benign thyroid nodule (not recorded which). Some clones in this sample may be carry-over from other donors' samples. J is TRBJ1-6 and V is TRBV30; unclear D gene. The sample comprised adjacent normal tissue. The CDR3 region has the DNA TGTGCCTGGAGTGTAGTAGGAGGGAATTCACCCCTCCACTTT. Its translation is CAWSVVGGNSPLHF. Combining the CDR3 with reference TRBV30 and TRBJ1-6 gives the whole variable domain SQTIHQWPATLVQPVGSPLSLECTVEGTSNPNLYWYRQAAGRGLQLLFYSVGIGQISSEVPQNLSASRPQDRQFILSSKKLLLSDSGFYLCAWSVVGGNSPLHFGNGTRLTVT.